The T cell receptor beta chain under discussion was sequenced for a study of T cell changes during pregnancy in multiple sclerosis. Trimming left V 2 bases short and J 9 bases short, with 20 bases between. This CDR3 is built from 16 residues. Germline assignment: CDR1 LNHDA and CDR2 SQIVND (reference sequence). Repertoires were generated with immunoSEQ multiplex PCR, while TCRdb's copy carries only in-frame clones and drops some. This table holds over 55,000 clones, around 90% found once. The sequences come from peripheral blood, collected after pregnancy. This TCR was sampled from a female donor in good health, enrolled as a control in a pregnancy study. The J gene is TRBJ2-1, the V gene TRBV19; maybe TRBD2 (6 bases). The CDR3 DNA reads TGTGCCAGTAGTATACGCGCGGGACTTGAAATAGGTGAGCAGTTCTTC. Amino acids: CASSIRAGLEIGEQFF.